This T cell receptor (beta chain) was captured in a study of blood T cell repertoires in COVID-19. Across the whole study: Sample material is recorded as cDNA or gDNA derived from T cells, B-cell-depleted T cells, or PBMCs.

The data were produced by immunoSEQ multiplex PCR, yet TCRdb's version contains in-frame clones alone and is incomplete. The sample lists approximately 91,000 clones; 76% were seen once. The table lists this clone with a few counts. The CDR3 consists of 15 residues. CDR1 and CDR2 (germline): LNHDA, SQIVND (reference sequence). V gave up 7 bases and J gave up 0 bases, with 15 bases separating them. The TCR sequence derives from a man aged 70-80 years with acute or convalescent COVID-19. The sample was peripheral blood. The chain has TRBV19 and TRBJ1-2, with no clear D. The DNA for the CDR3 is TGTGCCAGTACAGACCGGCGGAGAGCTAACTATGGCTACACCTTC. It yields the protein CASTDRRRANYGYTF.